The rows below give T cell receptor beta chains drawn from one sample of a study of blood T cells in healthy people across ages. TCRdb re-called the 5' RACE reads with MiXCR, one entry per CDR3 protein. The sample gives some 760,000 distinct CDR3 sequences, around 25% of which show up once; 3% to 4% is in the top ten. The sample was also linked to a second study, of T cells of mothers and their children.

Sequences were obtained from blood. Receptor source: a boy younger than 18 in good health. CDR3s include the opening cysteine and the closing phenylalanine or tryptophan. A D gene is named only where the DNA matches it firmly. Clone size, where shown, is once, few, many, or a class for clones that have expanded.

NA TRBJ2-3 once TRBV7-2 TGTGCCAGCAGCTCCGACGGGCGGAACACAGATACGCAGTATTTT CASSSDGRNTDTQYF
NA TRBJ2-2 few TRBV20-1 TGCAGTGCCCAGACGGGCACCGGGGAGCTGTTTTTT CSAQTGTGELFF
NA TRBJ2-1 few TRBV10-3 TGTGCCATCAGGGGGACCAGCCTAAATGAGCAGTTCTTC CAIRGTSLNEQFF
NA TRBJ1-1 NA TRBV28 TGTGCCAGCAGCCCACCGGTTAGGGGAAACACTGAAGCTTTCTTT CASSPPVRGNTEAFF
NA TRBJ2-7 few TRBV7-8 TGTGCCAGCAGCTTAGTGAGAGTGGCTTCCGAGCAGTACTTC CASSLVRVASEQYF
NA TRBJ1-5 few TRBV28 TGTGCCAGCAGTTTACTCGGGTCGGATCAGCCCCAGCATTTT CASSLLGSDQPQHF
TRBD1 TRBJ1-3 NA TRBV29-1 TGCAGCGCCGTACAGGGGTCTTGGGGAAACACCATATATTTT CSAVQGSWGNTIYF
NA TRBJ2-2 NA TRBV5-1 TGCGCCAGCAGCTTGGCGCGGAGGGATGACACCGGGGAGCTGTTTTTT CASSLARRDDTGELFF
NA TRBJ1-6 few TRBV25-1 TGTGCCAGCACCAAAGCATCCGGTTCACCCCTCCACTTT CASTKASGSPLHF
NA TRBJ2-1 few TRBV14 TGTGCCAGCAGCCACCGGAGGGGTCCCTTAAACTACAATGAGCAGTTCTTC CASSHRRGPLNYNEQFF
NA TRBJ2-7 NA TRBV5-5 TGTGCCAGCACCCTACTACAGGTCACCTACGAGCAGTACTTC CASTLLQVTYEQYF
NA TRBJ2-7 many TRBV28 TGTGCCAGCAGTGGCCCGGCAGGGATCTCCTACGAGCAGTACTTC CASSGPAGISYEQYF
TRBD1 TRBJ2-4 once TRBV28 TGTGCCAGCAGTTCACTCGACAGGGTTGACATTCAGTACTTC CASSSLDRVDIQYF
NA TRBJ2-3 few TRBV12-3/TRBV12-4 TGTGCCAGCAGTTTAGGGCGGTCGCGCACAGATACGCAGTATTTT CASSLGRSRTDTQYF
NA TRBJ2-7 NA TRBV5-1 TGCGCCAGCAGCCCAAGTGGGGACTGGGACTTCGAGCAGTACTTC CASSPSGDWDFEQYF
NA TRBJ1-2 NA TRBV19 TGTGCCGCCTCCAGGGAATCGGGCTACACCTTC CAASRESGYTF
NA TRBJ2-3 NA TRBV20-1 TGCAGTGCTCTTGGGGAGGCGAGCACAGATACGCAGTATTTT CSALGEASTDTQYF
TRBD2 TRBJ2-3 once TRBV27 TGTGCCAGCAGTTTATTCCTAGCGGGAGCAGCCGATACGCAGTATTTT CASSLFLAGAADTQYF
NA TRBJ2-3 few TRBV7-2 TGTGCTAGCAGCGTCGACAGAGCTAGCACAGATACGCAGTATTTT CASSVDRASTDTQYF
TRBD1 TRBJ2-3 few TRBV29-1 TGCAGCGTTGTTGCGTTCGGGCAGGGGGCTCCAGATACGCAGTATTTT CSVVAFGQGAPDTQYF
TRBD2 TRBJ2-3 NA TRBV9 TGTGCCAGCAGCGTAGGGTTAGGACTAGCGGGGTCATCTGTTACGCAGTATTTT CASSVGLGLAGSSVTQYF
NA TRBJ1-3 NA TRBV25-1 TGTGCCAGCAGTGAATACGAGGGGTCAGGAAACACCATATATTTT CASSEYEGSGNTIYF
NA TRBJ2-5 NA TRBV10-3 TGTGCCATCAGCAAGGGGGGGGGACAAGAGACCCAGTACTTC CAISKGGGQETQYF
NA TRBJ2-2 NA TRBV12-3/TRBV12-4 TGTGCCAGCAGGGGGCCCGACTCCGAGCGGCTCCTGTACACCGGGGAGCTGTTTTTT CASRGPDSERLLYTGELFF
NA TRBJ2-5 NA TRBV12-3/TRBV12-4 TGTGCCAGCAGTCGGTACGTATCTGAGACCCAGTACTTC CASSRYVSETQYF
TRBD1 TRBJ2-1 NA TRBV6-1 TGTGCCAGCAGCCAAAGGGGGCCGGACAGGGGGGAGTTCTTC CASSQRGPDRGEFF
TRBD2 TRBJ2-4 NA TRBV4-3 TGCGCCAGCAGCCAAGAGTGGCGGGAGGGCATTCAGTACTTC CASSQEWREGIQYF
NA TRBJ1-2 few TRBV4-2 TGTGCCAGCAGCCAAGTGGCAAAAGCTAACTATGGCTACACCTTC CASSQVAKANYGYTF
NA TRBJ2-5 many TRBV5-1 TGCGCCAGCAGCCCTCAGGGGTTAGAGACCCAGTACTTC CASSPQGLETQYF
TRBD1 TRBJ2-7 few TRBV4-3 TGCGCCAGCAGCCAAGATGGACAGGGGGCGCGCGAGCAGTACTTC CASSQDGQGAREQYF
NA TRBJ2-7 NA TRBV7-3 TGTGCCAGCAGCTTAGGAGACAGTACCGAGCAGTACTTC CASSLGDSTEQYF